Listed here are 15 T cell receptor beta chains from one sample, sequenced in a study of CD8 T cells in ankylosing spondylitis. TCRdb ran MiXCR on the 5' RACE reads and lists one entry per CDR3 protein. The sample shows under 150,000 distinct CDR3 sequences, over 15% of them seen only once. These receptors have no identified antigens. Overall study results and limits: Apparently characteristic of ankylosing spondylitis blood was a TCR beta motif (roughly eight highly homologous variants).

The sequenced sample was blood, either unsorted or a sorted T cell fraction (not recorded which). All receptors derive from a male donor with ankylosing spondylitis.

The chain carries TRBV4-1 and TRBJ2-3; 8 nucleotides match TRBD1. The CDR3 runs 17 residues. The V gene's germline CDR1 is MGHRA and CDR2 YSYEKL. V gave up 2 bases and J gave up 6 bases; unmatched junction bases: 13. In nucleotides, the CDR3 is TGCGCCAGCAGCCAATTACGGACAGGGATGTACGGGGATACGCAGTATTTT. It codes for CASSQLRTGMYGDTQYF.

The rearrangement joins TRBV29-1 to TRBJ2-5, with TRBD2 identical over 7 bases. This CDR3 spans 14 amino acids. Germline trimming cut 8 bases from V and 2 bases from J; bases unmatched to any gene: 11. Germline-derived CDR1 and CDR2 are SQVTM and ANQGSEA. The CDR3 spells CSPVPASGQETQYF. The CDR3 DNA follows: TGCAGCCCTGTTCCCGCTAGCGGTCAAGAGACCCAGTACTTC. The complete variable domain, with remaining parts taken from reference TRBV29-1 and TRBJ2-5, reads SAVISQKPSRDICQRGTSLTIQCQVDSQVTMMFWYRQQPGQSLTLIATANQGSEATYESGFVIDKFPISRPNLTFSTLTVSNMSPEDSSIYLCSPVPASGQETQYFGPGTRLLVL.

This clonotype has only a few counts. The chain is built from TRBV5-1 and TRBJ2-7; 10 bases map to TRBD1. CDR3 length equals 14 residues. V dropped 4 bases and J dropped 4; count of bases not matched to a gene: 5. The germline V gene encodes CDR1 SGHRS and CDR2 YFSETQ. The CDR3 nucleotides are TGCGCCAGCAGCCCGTGGACAGGGGGTTACGAGCAGTACTTC. It specifies CASSPWTGGYEQYF.

J is TRBJ2-5 and V is TRBV12-3 or TRBV12-4; 12 bases map to TRBD1. The ends lost 6 bases at V and 4 bases at J; junction bases unmatched: 6. This CDR3 has 15 amino acids. CDR3 in DNA: TGTGCCAGCAGCTGGGGGACAGGGGGCCTAGAGACCCAGTACTTC. Its translation: CASSWGTGGLETQYF.

This clonotype was seen only a few times. This chain connects TRBV20-1 to TRBJ2-7, with D maybe TRBD2 (6 bases). The V gene lost 6 bases and the J gene lost 4 bases, with 16 bases spanning the gap. There are 13 residues in the CDR3. Germline-derived CDR1 and CDR2 are DFQATT and SNEGSKA (reference sequence). CDR3 sequence reads: CSARPRGTYEQYF. The CDR3 coding sequence is TGCAGTGCCAGGCCGCGGGGCACATACGAGCAGTACTTC.

The V gene is TRBV27, the J gene TRBJ2-7; TRBD1 is a possible D gene (5 bases). V shed 7 bases and J shed 9 bases, with 13 bases lying between them. Germline loops: CDR1 MNHEY, CDR2 SMNVEV (reference sequence). The CDR3 loop spans 11 amino acids. The DNA of the CDR3 is TGTGCCAGCACCTCTGGGGCGAGGCAGTACTTC. Encoded protein: CASTSGARQYF.

The chain couples TRBV28 to TRBJ2-7, with 9 bases fitting TRBD2. From germline, CDR1 is MDHEN and CDR2 SYDVKM. The ends lost 3 bases at V and 5 bases at J; junction bases unmatched: 2. CDR3 length: 13 amino acids. CDR3 protein: CASSFAGGNEQYF. The CDR3 region has the DNA TGTGCCAGCAGTTTCGCGGGAGGGAACGAGCAGTACTTC.

This sequence joins TRBV9 and TRBJ2-2; the D is unclear. V was shortened by 3 bases and J by 0 bases, with 9 bases between the two germline ends. The CDR3 consists of 15 residues. CDR1 and CDR2 (germline): SGDLS, YYNGEE. CDR3 sequence: CASSARQTNTGELFF. The DNA for the CDR3 is TGTGCCAGCAGCGCCCGACAAACGAACACCGGGGAGCTGTTTTTT.

This chain connects TRBV28 to TRBJ2-3; D is unclear. The CDR3 has 13 amino acids. The V gene lost 3 bases and the J gene lost 2 bases, with 6 bases spanning the gap. Germline CDR1 is MDHEN and CDR2 is SYDVKM. The CDR3 nucleotides are TGTGCCAGCAGTTTTGTGCCCACAGATACGCAGTATTTT. Translating gives CASSFVPTDTQYF.

This clonotype was detected only a few times. The rearrangement links TRBV11-3 to TRBJ2-2, with TRBD2 matching over 13 bases. This CDR3 contains 16 residues. The V and J ends lost 7 bases and 3 bases, in that order; junction bases with no gene match: 5. Germline CDR1 is SGHNT and CDR2 is YENEEA. The CDR3 loop reads CASIQTSGRYTGELFF. Written as DNA, the CDR3 is TGTGCCAGCATCCAGACTAGCGGGAGGTACACCGGGGAGCTGTTTTTT.

The rearrangement links TRBV11-1 to TRBJ1-4; TRBD1 aligns across 9 bases. The CDR3 consists of 19 residues. V gave up 4 bases and J gave up 2 bases; unmatched junction bases: 14. Looked up from germline, CDR1 is SGHAT and CDR2 is FQDESV (reference sequence). CDR3 region: CASSSLDRDRVGTNEKLFF. The CDR3 region has the DNA TGTGCCAGCAGCTCCTTAGATCGGGACAGGGTTGGCACTAATGAAAAACTGTTTTTT.

This chain connects TRBV9 to TRBJ2-6; D remains ambiguous. This CDR3 spans 15 amino acids. Germline V gene data show CDR1 as SGDLS and CDR2 as YYNGEE. Trimming removed 3 bases from V and 0 bases from J, with 7 bases in between. The CDR3 spells CASSEIRSGANVLTF. CDR3 nucleotide sequence: TGTGCCAGCAGCGAAATACGCTCTGGGGCCAACGTCCTGACTTTC.

The rearrangement uses TRBV20-1 and TRBJ2-7; no definite D call. Trimming removed 6 bases at V and 0 bases at J, with 9 bases between. This CDR3 has 12 amino acids. Per germline, CDR1 DFQATT and CDR2 SNEGSKA (reference sequence). DNA of the CDR3: TGCAGTGCCTTCAGGATCTCCTACGAGCAGTACTTC. Translating it yields CSAFRISYEQYF.

This chain connects TRBV6-1 to TRBJ2-1, with 7 positions matching TRBD2. The ends lost 5 bases at V and 4 bases at J; junction bases unmatched: 11. This CDR3 is 16 amino acids long. Germline-derived CDR1 and CDR2 are MNHNS and SASEGT. CDR3 residues: CASSPPGGRVYNEQFF. CDR3 nucleotide sequence: TGTGCCAGCAGTCCGCCGGGCGGGAGAGTATACAATGAGCAGTTCTTC.

The rearrangement joins TRBV4-1 to TRBJ1-1; 7 nucleotides agree with TRBD1. Trimming removed 8 bases from V and 4 bases from J; junction bases left unmatched: 10. This CDR3 is 14 amino acids long. CDR1 MGHRA and CDR2 YSYEKL come from the germline V gene. DNA of the CDR3: TGCGCCAGCTCCAGCAGACAGGGTGGCACTGAAGCTTTCTTT. Protein product: CASSSRQGGTEAFF.